Listed below are T cell receptor beta chains from one sample, sequenced in a study of cytomegalovirus exposure and HLA in healthy donors. Produced via immunoSEQ multiplex PCR; TCRdb's table is partial and in-frame only. Here the sample spans some 150,000 clones, roughly three quarters being singletons. Input material: PBMCs. These receptors all stem from a male donor in good health and CMV-seronegative. Each CDR3 is given without its conserved first and last residue. Fields, in order: J gene, V gene, CDR3 protein.

TRBJ1-3,TRBV7-9,ASSLIISGNTIY
TRBJ1-5,TRBV4-1,ASSQDPGEIQH
TRBJ2-7,TRBV6-1,ASEHGTASYEQY
TRBJ2-6,TRBV6-1,ASSEDSSGANVLT
TRBJ1-1,TRBV7-8,ASSLMRQGSNTEAF
TRBJ1-5,TRBV2,ASRNDRGGQPQH
TRBJ1-6,TRBV11-1,ASSPTGLGSPLH
TRBJ1-1,TRBV6-5,ASSLTEGRAEAF
TRBJ1-1,TRBV4-2,ASSPRGGGTVISMNTEAF
TRBJ2-7,TRBV29-1,SVDIRQGRYEQY
TRBJ1-6,TRBV11-3,ASSLDQGRSPLH
TRBJ1-2,TRBV7-9,ASSSGTGFGYT
TRBJ1-2,TRBV19,ASSIDTRTGALYGYT
TRBJ1-1,TRBV23-1,ASSHLGGTTEAF
TRBJ1-1,TRBV2,ASSEDMTEAF
TRBJ2-2,TRBV2,ASSDDLATGELF
TRBJ2-7,TRBV4-3,ASSLLLGGLGEQY
TRBJ1-5,TRBV7-2,ASSLAPQGNQPQH
TRBJ2-6,TRBV5-5,ASSETGAGANVLT
TRBJ1-5,TRBV18,ASSPPELHSNQPQH
TRBJ2-3,TRBV6-1,ASSEMAGKTDTQY
TRBJ2-5,TRBV11-2,ASSSSGGGQETQY
TRBJ2-7,TRBV12-5,ASGSAGTATL
TRBJ2-1,TRBV30,AWSKRRSYNEQF
TRBJ2-7,TRBV9,ASSVSGGDYEQY
TRBJ1-3,TRBV30,AWSVQGNTIY
TRBJ2-3,TRBV5-1,ASSLEAGGESTQY
TRBJ2-2,TRBV19,ASSPPGHATNTGELF
TRBJ2-5,TRBV7-2,ASSPGLIQETQY
TRBJ2-3,TRBV27,ASSPGRLEVTDTQY
TRBJ1-6,TRBV7-9,ASSFGTGADSPLH
TRBJ2-7,TRBV7-2,ASSPVGSYEQY
TRBJ1-6,TRBV11-2,ASSLRARGFSPLH
TRBJ2-1,TRBV30,ASLGRLWF
TRBJ2-7,TRBV5-4,ASSRGQGLGEQY
TRBJ2-1,TRBV27,ASSLMPGGEQF
TRBJ2-7,TRBV29-1,SAETGGYEQY
.,TRBV7-9,ASSLDAHRINEQY
TRBJ2-2,TRBV10-1,ASSSTGDTGELF
TRBJ2-5,TRBV10-3,AMRSSGSQETQY
TRBJ2-2,TRBV30,AWSVRGRSGELF
TRBJ2-1,TRBV27,ASSSRVQRGRDSEQF
TRBJ1-3,TRBV10-3,AISGGDSSSSGNTIY
TRBJ2-1,TRBV11-2,ASSPLRGPSYNEQF
TRBJ2-5,TRBV7-9,ASSLTGDETQY
TRBJ2-7,TRBV2,ASSEWQGKAYEQY
TRBJ1-3,TRBV19,ASSRGDSGFPTIY
TRBJ2-1,TRBV7-2,AGKLAGGNEQF
TRBJ2-7,TRBV9,ASSVGGTGALWEQY
TRBJ1-1,TRBV18,ASSPGAGGEAF
TRBJ1-6,TRBV5-6,ASRINREGNSPLH
TRBJ2-7,TRBV7-2,ASSLRGDDYEQY
TRBJ2-5,TRBV2,ASSEVEETQY
TRBJ2-3,TRBV19,ASSALAGKSTDTQY
TRBJ2-7,TRBV29-1,SVEQQGIHEQY
TRBJ1-3,TRBV29-1,SVDEGAGNTIY
TRBJ2-2,TRBV7-8,ASSRGVYTGELF
.,TRBV27,ASSSTGYEQY